One T cell receptor beta chain is described in this entry. This sample was taken from a study of blood T cell repertoires in COVID-19. Looking at the study overall: The United States, Italy and Spain provided the acute and convalescent COVID-19 samples. The analysed material was cDNA or gDNA that came from T cells, B-cell-depleted T cells, or PBMCs.

This CDR3 has 16 amino acids. V was pared by 3 bases and J by 5 bases, with 7 bases of the junction left unmatched. Germline V gene lookup returns CDR1 MDHEN and CDR2 SYDVKM. Methods used by the authors: For nucleated cells, counts were estimated from reference gene primer amplification. TCRdb keeps only in-frame clones here, not all; method: immunoSEQ multiplex PCR. The V and J calls and the clone size are those of that table, but D and trimming were determined from the DNA. The sample has around 150,000 clones, roughly 80% seen once. This sequence joins TRBV28 and TRBJ1-6; 7 bases map to TRBD1. Sequencing used peripheral blood. This receptor was taken from a woman aged 50 to 65 with active or convalescent COVID-19. The CDR3 sequence is CASSFFRGQNNSPLHF. CDR3 DNA sequence: TGTGCCAGCAGTTTTTTTCGGGGACAGAATAATTCACCCCTCCACTTT.